This T cell receptor (beta chain) was obtained from a study of beta chain features in type 1 diabetes. General study points: Type 1 diabetes patients had TCRB CDR3s that were shorter (moderately but significantly so) in all four CD4+ subsets.

Researchers reported sorting CD4+ naive, central memory, regulatory and stem cell-like memory cells via CD45RO/CCR7/CD25/CD127/CD95/CD27. The sequenced template was cDNA made from the entire isolated RNA. Profiled with immunoSEQ multiplex PCR; TCRdb holds only in-frame clones, not every one. Of 200,000 to 300,000 clones listed, roughly 22% are singletons. A few counts support this clone. Its antigen is undetermined. CDR3 length: 16 amino acids. From germline, CDR1 is SGDLS and CDR2 YYNGEE. Trimming cost V 2 bases and J 3 bases, with 17 bases left between them. Sequenced input: naive CD4+ T cells from blood. The chain couples TRBV9 to TRBJ1-2, with D hard to call. The receptor comes from a woman aged 40 to 49 with type 1 diabetes. The CDR3 loop is CASSVGDHDLYYGYTF. CDR3 DNA sequence: TGTGCCAGCAGCGTGGGAGACCACGACTTATACTATGGCTACACCTTC.